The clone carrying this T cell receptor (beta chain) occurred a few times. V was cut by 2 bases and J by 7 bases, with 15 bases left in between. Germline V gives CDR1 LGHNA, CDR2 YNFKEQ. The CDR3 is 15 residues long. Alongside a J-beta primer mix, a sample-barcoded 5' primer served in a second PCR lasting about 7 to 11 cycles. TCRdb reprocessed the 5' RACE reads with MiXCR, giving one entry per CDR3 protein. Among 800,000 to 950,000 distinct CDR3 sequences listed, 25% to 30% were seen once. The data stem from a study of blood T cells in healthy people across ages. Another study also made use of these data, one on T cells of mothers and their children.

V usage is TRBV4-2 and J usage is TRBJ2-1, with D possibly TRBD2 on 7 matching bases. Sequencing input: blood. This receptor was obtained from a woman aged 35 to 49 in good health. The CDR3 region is CASSQRGGRRNEQFF. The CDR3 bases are TGTGCCAGCAGCCAAAGGGGGGGTAGGAGGAATGAGCAGTTCTTC.